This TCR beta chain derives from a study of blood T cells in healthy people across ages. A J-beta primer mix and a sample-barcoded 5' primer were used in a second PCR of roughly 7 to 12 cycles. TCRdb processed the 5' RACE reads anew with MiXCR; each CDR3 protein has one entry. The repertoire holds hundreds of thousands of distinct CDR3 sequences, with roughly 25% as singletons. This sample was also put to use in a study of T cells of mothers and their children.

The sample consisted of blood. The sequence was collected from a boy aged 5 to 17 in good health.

In DNA, the CDR3 is TGTGCCAGCACCAGAGGGACCTCCTACGAGCAGTACTTC. Its translation: CASTRGTSYEQYF. The genes are TRBV21-1 and TRBJ2-7. TRBV21-1 is tagged as a pseudogene. The CDR3 is 13 residues long.